Listed below are T cell receptor beta chains from one sample, sequenced in a study of cytomegalovirus exposure and HLA in healthy donors. Profiled with immunoSEQ multiplex PCR; TCRdb holds only in-frame clones, not every one. The sample shows fewer than 150,000 clones, 70% to 80% of them seen only once. Sequencing was carried out using PBMCs. These receptors came from a male donor in good health and CMV-seronegative. CDR3s include the opening cysteine and the closing phenylalanine or tryptophan. D genes are given only for firm matches. Size is omitted from some rows. Given values are once, few, many or a class for expanded clones.

j_call	v_call	d_call	clone_size	cdr3_aa	cdr3_nt
TRBJ2-6	TRBV28	TRBD2	.	CASSLRLGGPGANVLTF	TGTGCCAGCAGTTTACGTTTGGGAGGGCCTGGGGCCAACGTCCTGACTTTC
TRBJ1-5	TRBV6-5	.	once	CASSSALGGNQPQHF	TGTGCCAGCAGTTCGGCCCTAGGAGGAAATCAGCCCCAGCATTTT
TRBJ1-6	TRBV11-1	.	few	CASSSTGSGTPLHF	TGTGCCAGCAGCTCTACAGGGAGCGGGACACCCCTCCACTTT
TRBJ1-5	TRBV2	.	once	CASSEIPQQPQHF	TGTGCCAGCAGTGAAATCCCCCAGCAGCCCCAGCATTTT
TRBJ2-7	TRBV11-1	.	.	CASSLGDRNYYEQYF	TGTGCCAGCAGCTTAGGTGACAGGAACTACTACGAGCAGTACTTC
TRBJ2-7	TRBV7-2	.	.	CASSLGGGPYEQYF	TGTGCCAGCAGCTTAGGCGGGGGCCCCTACGAGCAGTACTTC
TRBJ2-2	TRBV7-2	.	.	CASSPYGAGELFF	TGTGCCAGCAGCCCCTATGGAGCCGGGGAGCTGTTTTTT
TRBJ2-2	TRBV5-1	.	.	CASSLRGDGELFF	TGCGCCAGCAGCTTGCGGGGAGACGGGGAGCTGTTTTTT
TRBJ1-5	TRBV19	.	.	CASGWASNQPQHF	TGTGCCAGTGGGTGGGCAAGCAATCAGCCCCAGCATTTT
TRBJ1-1	TRBV11-2	.	.	CASSLRWGANTEAFF	TGTGCCAGCAGCTTAAGGTGGGGAGCGAACACTGAAGCTTTCTTT
TRBJ2-1	TRBV7-2	.	.	CASSPPGRLARANEQFF	TGTGCCAGCAGCCCCCCGGGGAGGCTAGCGAGAGCCAATGAGCAGTTCTTC
TRBJ2-1	TRBV23-1	TRBD1	.	CASRVVPGTGEYNEQFF	TGCGCCAGCAGGGTCGTTCCCGGGACAGGAGAATACAATGAGCAGTTCTTC
TRBJ1-1	TRBV5-4	.	.	CASSPTGNTEAFF	TGTGCCAGCAGCCCAACAGGGAACACTGAAGCTTTCTTT
TRBJ1-4	TRBV4-2	.	.	CASSQQDGKLFF	TGTGCCAGCAGCCAGCAGGATGGAAAACTGTTTTTT
TRBJ1-1	TRBV29-1	TRBD1	.	CSVTGLHAEAFF	TGCAGCGTGACAGGGCTCCACGCTGAAGCTTTCTTT
TRBJ2-2	TRBV7-9	.	few	CASSMDGGASGELFF	TGTGCCAGCAGCATGGATGGGGGGGCGAGCGGGGAGCTGTTTTTT
TRBJ1-1	TRBV30	.	.	CAWTLGGGGIEAFF	TGTGCCTGGACCCTGGGAGGTGGTGGGATTGAAGCTTTCTTT
TRBJ2-1	TRBV27	.	.	CASSPQGDRYNEQFF	TGTGCCAGCAGTCCCCAGGGCGATCGATACAATGAGCAGTTCTTC
TRBJ1-1	TRBV6-5	.	.	CASSLFRAGTEAFF	TGTGCCAGCAGTTTGTTCAGGGCTGGCACTGAAGCTTTCTTT
TRBJ1-1	TRBV18	.	.	CASSPPGGVRNTEAFF	TGTGCCAGCTCACCACCGGGGGGGGTGAGGAACACTGAAGCTTTCTTT
TRBJ1-6	TRBV19	.	.	CASSIRTDSPLHF	TGTGCCAGTAGTATTAGAACGGATTCACCCCTCCACTTT
TRBJ1-2	TRBV4-1	TRBD1	.	CASSQDRLDYGYTF	TGCGCCAGCAGCCAGGACAGGCTCGACTATGGCTACACCTTC